This TCR beta chain was profiled in a study of cytomegalovirus exposure and HLA in healthy donors. Study at large: Early released data had 65 million to 100 million unique TCRs, all coming from HLA-typed donors. Of several hundred genotyped donors, around 80% grouped in the Caucasian-associated ancestry cluster.

In nominal health when sampled, donors likely had unrecorded immune exposures nonetheless. Germline CDR1 and CDR2: LNHNV and YYDKDF (reference sequence). Trimming cost V 0 bases and J 5 bases, with 8 bases left between them. The CDR3 extends over 13 amino acids. Remarks on this clone: What it binds is not known.

In the PCR, 60 Vbeta and 13 Jbeta primers were used. Assay used: immunoSEQ multiplex PCR; TCRdb lists only in-frame clones, some missing. The table shows roughly 36,000 clones, with 70% to 75% occurring only once. Findings and limits, study-wide: Certain sequence variants were highly shared and formed a cluster, and this cluster was likely a sequencing artifact.

The sequencing input was PBMCs. The clonotype comes from a man in his thirties or forties in good health and CMV-seronegative. V usage is TRBV15 and J usage is TRBJ2-7; possibly TRBD2 for D (6 bases). CDR3 residues: CATSRDGGNEQYF. In nucleotides, the CDR3 is TGTGCCACCAGCAGAGACGGGGGTAACGAGCAGTACTTC.